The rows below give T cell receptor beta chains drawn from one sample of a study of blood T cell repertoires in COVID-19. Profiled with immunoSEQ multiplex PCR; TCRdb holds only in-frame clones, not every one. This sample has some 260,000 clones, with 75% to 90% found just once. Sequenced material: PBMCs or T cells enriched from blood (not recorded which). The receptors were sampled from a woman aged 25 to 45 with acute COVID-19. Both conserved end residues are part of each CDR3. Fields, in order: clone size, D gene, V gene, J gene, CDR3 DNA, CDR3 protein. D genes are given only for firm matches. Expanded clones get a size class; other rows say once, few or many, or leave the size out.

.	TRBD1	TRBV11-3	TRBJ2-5	TGTGCCAGCGGACAGGGGCCGGGGGAGACCCAGTACTTC	CASGQGPGETQYF
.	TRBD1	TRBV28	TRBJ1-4	TGTGCCAGCACCGACAGGGGCGGGAAACTGTTTTTT	CASTDRGGKLFF
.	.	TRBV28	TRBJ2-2	TGTGCCAGCAGTTCTCCGTGGACTGGTCTCACCGGGGAGCTGTTTTTT	CASSSPWTGLTGELFF
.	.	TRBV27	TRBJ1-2	TGTGCCAGCAGTTTAGTGAAGGAGACTTTCTATGGCTACACCTTC	CASSLVKETFYGYTF
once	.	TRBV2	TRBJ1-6	TGTGCCAGCAGTGGCAGGGTTGGGTCACCCCTCCACTTT	CASSGRVGSPLHF
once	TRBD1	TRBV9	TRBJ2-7	TGTGCCAGCAGCGTAGGCGTGGGACAGGGGCTCTACGAGCAGTACTTC	CASSVGVGQGLYEQYF
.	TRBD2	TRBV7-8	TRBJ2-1	TGTGCCAGCAGCCTAGTGTCGGGGGGGTACAATGAGCAGTTCTTC	CASSLVSGGYNEQFF
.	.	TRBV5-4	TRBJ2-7	TGTGCCAGCAGCTCCACAGGGTTAACCCACGAGCAGTACTTC	CASSSTGLTHEQYF
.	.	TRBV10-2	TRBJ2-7	TGCGCCAGCAGTGCCCTAGCCAGCTACGAGCAGTACTTC	CASSALASYEQYF
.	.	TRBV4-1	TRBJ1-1	TGCGCCAGCAGCCAAGAGGGAGTGTCAGCCTCCGGTGAAGCTTTCTTT	CASSQEGVSASGEAFF
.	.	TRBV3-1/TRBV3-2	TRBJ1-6	TGTGCCAGCAGCCACCGGGACATTTATTCACCCCTCCACTTT	CASSHRDIYSPLHF
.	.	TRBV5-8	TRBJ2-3	TGTGCCAGCAGTCGTGAGGGACTGAGCACAGATACGCAGTATTTT	CASSREGLSTDTQYF
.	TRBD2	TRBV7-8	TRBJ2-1	TGTGCCAGCAGCTTAAGGAGGGGACTAGCGGGAGCAAATGAGCAGTTCTTC	CASSLRRGLAGANEQFF
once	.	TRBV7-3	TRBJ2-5	TGTGCCAGCAGTCGGGGGATCGCGGAGACCCAGTACTTC	CASSRGIAETQYF
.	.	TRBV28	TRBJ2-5	TGTGCCAGCAGCCCTTCCGGGGGCCAAGAGACCCAGTACTTC	CASSPSGGQETQYF
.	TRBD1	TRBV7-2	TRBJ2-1	TGTGCCAGCAGCTTATGGGACAGGTCCTACAATGAGCAGTTCTTC	CASSLWDRSYNEQFF
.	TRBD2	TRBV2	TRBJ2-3	TGTGCCAGAGAGTACCCCCGGGCTAGCGGGAGAGAAGTTTGGATGGCAGATACGCAGTATTTT	CAREYPRASGREVWMADTQYF
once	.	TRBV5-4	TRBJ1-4	TGTGCCAGCAGCTCCACTGGGACAAGCAATGAAAAACTGTTTTTT	CASSSTGTSNEKLFF
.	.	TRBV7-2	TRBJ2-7	TGTGCCAGCAGGATAGACATACTAGCCTACGAGCAGTACTTC	CASRIDILAYEQYF
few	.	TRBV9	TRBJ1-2	TGTGCCAGCAGCGTAGGCGGGATCCTAGGGTATGGCTACACCTTC	CASSVGGILGYGYTF
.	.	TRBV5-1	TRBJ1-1	TGCGCCAGCAGCTTGGAGGAAGCGGTCACTGAAGCTTTCTTT	CASSLEEAVTEAFF
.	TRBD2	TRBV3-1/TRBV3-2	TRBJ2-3	TGTGCCAGCAGCCAAGCGCCGCTAGCGGGGGAGGTGACGCAGTATTTT	CASSQAPLAGEVTQYF
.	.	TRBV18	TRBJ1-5	TGTGCCAGCTCACCTAGGGGATTATATCAGCCCCAGCATTTT	CASSPRGLYQPQHF
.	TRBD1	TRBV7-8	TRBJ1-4	TGTGCCAGCAGCTTAGACCACCGGGACAGGGAGTTTTTT	CASSLDHRDREFF
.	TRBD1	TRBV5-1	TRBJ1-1	TGCGCCAGCAGCTGGGACAGACAAAACACTGAAGCTTTCTTT	CASSWDRQNTEAFF
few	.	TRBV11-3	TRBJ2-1	TGTGCCAGCAGCGGATTTGGGCCGAACAATGAGCAGTTCTTC	CASSGFGPNNEQFF
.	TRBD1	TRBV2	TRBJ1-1	TGTGCCAGCAGCGCACGGGGACAGTTGACGTACACTGAAGCTTTCTTT	CASSARGQLTYTEAFF
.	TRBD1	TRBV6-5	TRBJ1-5	TGTGCCAGCAGCACTAGACAGGGGAATCAGCCCCAGCATTTT	CASSTRQGNQPQHF
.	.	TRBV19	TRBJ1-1	TGTGCCAGTCGAATCCTTGGAGTGAACACTGAAGCTTTCTTT	CASRILGVNTEAFF
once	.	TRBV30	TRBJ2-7	TGTGCCTGGGCCGGGGTGAGCTCCTACGAGCAGTACTTC	CAWAGVSSYEQYF
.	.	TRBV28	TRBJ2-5	TGTGCCAGCAGAACAGCGGGCCAAGAGACCCAGTACTTC	CASRTAGQETQYF
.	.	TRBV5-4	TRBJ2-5	TGTGCCAGCAGCTACCTCCGGGGAGAGACCCAGTACTTC	CASSYLRGETQYF
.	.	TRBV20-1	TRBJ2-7	TGCAGTGCTAGTATGGGGAGCTACGAGCAGTACTTC	CSASMGSYEQYF
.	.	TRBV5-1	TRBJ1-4	TGCGCCAGCAGCTTGGCCTCGACGACAGTCCACCCAACTAATGAAAAACTGTTTTTT	CASSLASTTVHPTNEKLFF
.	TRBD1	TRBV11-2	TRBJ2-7	TGTGCCAGCAGCTTTCGAATAATCCGGGACAGGGGGCGAGGGTACGAGCAGTACTTC	CASSFRIIRDRGRGYEQYF
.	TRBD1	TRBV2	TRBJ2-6	TGTGCCAGCAGTGAACCGGGGGACAGGGACTCTGGGGCCAACGTCCTGACTTTC	CASSEPGDRDSGANVLTF
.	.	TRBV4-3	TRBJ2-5	TGCGCCAGCAGCCAAGATTTAAGCGCTCAAGAGACCCAGTACTTC	CASSQDLSAQETQYF
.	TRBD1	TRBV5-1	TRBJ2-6	TGCGCCAGCAGCCTCTGGACAGGGGAAAGCTCTGGGGCCAACGTCCTGACTTTC	CASSLWTGESSGANVLTF
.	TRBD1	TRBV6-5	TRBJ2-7	TGTGCCAGCAGTTCGAACAGGGGGCGCGGGTACGAGCAGTACTTC	CASSSNRGRGYEQYF
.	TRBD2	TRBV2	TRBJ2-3	TGTGCCAGCAGTAGGGGTTGGCGGGGGGCCACAGATACGCAGTATTTT	CASSRGWRGATDTQYF
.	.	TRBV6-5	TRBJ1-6	TGTGCCAGCAGGGACATATACTCCTATAATTCACCCCTCCACTTT	CASRDIYSYNSPLHF
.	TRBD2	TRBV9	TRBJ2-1	TGTGCCAGCAGCTCGAGACCCCAAGCGGGGGGGCTATACAATGAGCAGTTCTTC	CASSSRPQAGGLYNEQFF
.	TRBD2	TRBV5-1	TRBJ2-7	TGCGCCAGCAGCTTGGGCCCTAGCGGGGCGGCCTACGAGCAGTACTTC	CASSLGPSGAAYEQYF
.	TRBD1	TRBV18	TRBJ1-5	TGTGCCAGCTCACCCAGCAGGGGGATCAATCAGCCCCAGCATTTT	CASSPSRGINQPQHF
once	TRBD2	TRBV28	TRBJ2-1	TGTGCCGGCGGGGGGCCAGGGGTTAATGAGCAGTTCTTC	CAGGGPGVNEQFF
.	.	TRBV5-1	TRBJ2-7	TGCGCCAGCAGTTCCGAGTACGAGCAGTACTTC	CASSSEYEQYF
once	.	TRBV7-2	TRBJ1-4	TGTGCCAGCAGATTTATACCCCTTCCGGAGGAAAAACTGTTTTTT	CASRFIPLPEEKLFF
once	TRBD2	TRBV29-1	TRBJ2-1	TGCAGCGTTGAACGGGGCGGGAGGGTAAGCTCCTACAATGAGCAGTTCTTC	CSVERGGRVSSYNEQFF
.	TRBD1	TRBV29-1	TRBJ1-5	TGCAGCGTTCGCCAGGGGGATCAGCCCCAGCATTTT	CSVRQGDQPQHF
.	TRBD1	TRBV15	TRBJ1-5	TGTGCCACCAGCAGAGATAAGGACAGGGGAAGTCAGCCCCAGCATTTT	CATSRDKDRGSQPQHF